This TCR beta chain was recorded in a study of control samples from healthy donors and cancer patients. Only in-frame clones appear in the TCRdb table, and some are missing; sequencing was by immunoSEQ multiplex PCR. The table lists about 110,000 clones, 90% of them singletons. The CDR3 contains 13 residues. Germline V gene data show CDR1 as WSHSY and CDR2 as SAAADI. Between the trimmed V and J ends, which lost 8 bases and 3 bases, there was a span of 13 bases. Sequenced sample: blood. The TCR was taken from a human donor in good health. The donor label of this sample is uncertain. The chain links TRBV10-2 to TRBJ1-2, with unresolved D. Here the CDR3 DNA reads TGCGCCAGCGCGGGTGCGGACGACTATGGCTACACCTTC. Its protein product is CASAGADDYGYTF.